What follows are 2 T cell receptor beta chains derived from one specimen sequenced in a study of post-analysis software for immune sequencing data. Study observations and caveats: Controls showed lower frequencies than patients for roughly five TRBV segments, and TRBV5-6, TRBV5-1 and TRBV20-1 were among these.

Their antigen targets remain unknown. TCR beta cDNA libraries included unique molecular identifiers. TCRdb used MiXCR to reprocess the PCR reads, holding one entry per CDR3 protein. Of 650,000 to 900,000 distinct CDR3 sequences in the sample, around 42% were seen once. Material: blood. Receptor source: a girl aged 10-17 years with multiple sclerosis.

CDR3 sequence reads: CATSGRTELDTQYF. The CDR3 bases are TGTGCCACCAGTGGGAGGACAGAGCTAGATACGCAGTATTTT. The V call is TRBV24-1, the J call TRBJ2-3; the D gene is possibly TRBD1 (6 bases). V lost 5 bases to trimming and J lost 5 bases, with 13 bases between them. The CDR3 sequence is 14 residues long. Germline CDR1 reads KGHDR; CDR2 reads SFDVKD.

This clonotype appeared a single time. V and J are TRBV28 and TRBJ2-4; perhaps TRBD2 as D (5 bases). The better agreement between TRBJ2-7 and the DNA end casts doubt on the J call. The germline gives CDR1 MDHEN, CDR2 SYDVKM. The CDR3 has 12 residues. The DNA of the CDR3 is TGTGCCAGCAGTGAGGGTACCTACGAGCAGTACTTC. Translating it yields CASSEGTYEQYF.